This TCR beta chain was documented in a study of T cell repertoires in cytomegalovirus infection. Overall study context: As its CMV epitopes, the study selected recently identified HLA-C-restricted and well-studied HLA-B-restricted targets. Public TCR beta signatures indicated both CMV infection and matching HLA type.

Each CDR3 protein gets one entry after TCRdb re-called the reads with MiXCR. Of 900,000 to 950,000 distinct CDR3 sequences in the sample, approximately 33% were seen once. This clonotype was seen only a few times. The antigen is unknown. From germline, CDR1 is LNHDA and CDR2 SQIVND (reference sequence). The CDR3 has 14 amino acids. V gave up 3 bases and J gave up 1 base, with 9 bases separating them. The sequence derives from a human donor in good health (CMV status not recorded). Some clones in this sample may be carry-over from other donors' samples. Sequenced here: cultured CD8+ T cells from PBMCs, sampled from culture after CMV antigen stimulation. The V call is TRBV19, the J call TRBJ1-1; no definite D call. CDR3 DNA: TGTGCCAGTAGTATCCAAGAGTGGAACACTGAAGCTTTCTTT. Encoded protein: CASSIQEWNTEAFF.